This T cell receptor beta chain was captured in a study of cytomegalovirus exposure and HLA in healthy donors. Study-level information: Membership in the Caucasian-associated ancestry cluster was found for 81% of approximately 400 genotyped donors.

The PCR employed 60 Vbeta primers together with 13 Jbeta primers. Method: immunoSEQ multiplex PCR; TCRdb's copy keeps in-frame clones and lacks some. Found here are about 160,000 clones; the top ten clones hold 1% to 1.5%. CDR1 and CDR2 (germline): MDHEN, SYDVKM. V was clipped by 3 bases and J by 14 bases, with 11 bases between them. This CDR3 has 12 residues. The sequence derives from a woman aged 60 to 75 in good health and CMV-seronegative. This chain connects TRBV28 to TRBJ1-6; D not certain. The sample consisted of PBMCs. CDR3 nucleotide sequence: TGTGCCAGCAGTTTGCGGTTCCCGGCCCTCCACTTT. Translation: CASSLRFPALHF.